The 8 T cell receptor beta chains presented below share a single source sample, sequenced in a study of metastatic and nonmetastatic thyroid tumors. TCRdb reanalyzed the PCR reads with MiXCR. The repertoire has 20,000 to 30,000 clones, approximately 20% of them found once; the top ten carry about 7.6%. Thyroid surgery took place with no prior treatment in any patient. Sequenced material: blood. These receptors originate from a female donor with papillary thyroid cancer or a benign thyroid nodule (not recorded which). Some clones in this sample may be carry-over from other donors' samples.

About this clone: A read error is possible here, since a much larger clone lies one base away. The rearrangement links TRBV5-6 to TRBJ2-3, with TRBD2 identical over 8 bases. Losses at the gene ends were 2 bases for V and 1 base for J; bases not matched to a gene: 3. The germline gives CDR1 SGHDT, CDR2 YYEEEE. This CDR3 is built from 15 residues. The CDR3 reads CASSFGGEGTDTQYF. The CDR3 DNA sequence: TGTGCCAGCAGCTTCGGGGGGGAAGGCACAGATACGCAGTATTTT.

This clone was recorded at least ten times. The chain uses TRBV3-1 and TRBJ1-2; D uncertain. Deletions cut 10 bases from V and 8 bases from J, with 14 bases between. The CDR3 spans 11 residues. Germline CDR1 reads LGHDT; CDR2 reads YNNKEL (reference sequence). CDR3 nucleotide sequence: TGTGCCACCTTCGAGGGCCAGGGCTACACCTTC. Protein: CATFEGQGYTF.

This clone was counted at least ten times. The V and J genes are TRBV19 and TRBJ2-2; 11 bases line up with TRBD1. V trimming: 6 bases; J trimming: 6 bases; junction bases outside the gene matches: 3. Germline V gene sequence: CDR1 LNHDA, CDR2 SQIVND (reference sequence). The CDR3 loop spans 14 amino acids. The CDR3 bases are TGTGCCAGTAGGGGACAGGGGGTTGCCGGGGAGCTGTTTTTT. As protein: CASRGQGVAGELFF.

This clone has just a few counts. This chain connects TRBV6-5 to TRBJ2-2, with D unresolved. Germline CDR1 is MNHEY and CDR2 is SVGAGI. The germline V and J ends were trimmed by 0 bases and 7 bases, with 9 bases remaining between them. The CDR3 extends over 14 amino acids. CDR3 in amino acids: CASSYSLAVGELFF. The CDR3 region has the DNA TGTGCCAGCAGTTACTCGCTGGCAGTCGGGGAGCTGTTTTTT.

By its share, this clone is medium-sized (0.01 to 0.1%). The V call is TRBV28, the J call TRBJ2-7; D might be TRBD2 (5 bases). Germline-derived CDR1 and CDR2 are MDHEN and SYDVKM. This CDR3 comprises 16 residues. V was shortened by 3 bases and J by 2 bases, with 17 bases between the two germline ends. Here the CDR3 DNA reads TGTGCCAGCAGTTTTAATCTTGCGGGCCTCACCTACGAGCAGTACTTC. This codes for CASSFNLAGLTYEQYF.

Ten or more counts support this clone. The genes are TRBV5-1 and TRBJ2-3; TRBD2 aligns across 13 bases. The CDR3 length is 17 residues. V shed 0 bases and J 4 bases; nucleotides not matched to a gene: 5. Per germline, CDR1 SGHRS and CDR2 YFSETQ. The CDR3 DNA is TGCGCCAGCAGCTTGGGGACTAGCGGGAGTCTGGCAGATACGCAGTATTTT. Its protein is CASSLGTSGSLADTQYF.

In its sample, this clone was seen many times. The V gene is TRBV11-2, the J gene TRBJ1-2, with a possible D match to TRBD1 (5 bases). Germline V gives CDR1 SGHAT, CDR2 FQNNGV. V was shortened by 4 bases and J by 4 bases, with 16 bases between the two germline ends. CDR3 length equals 15 residues. In nucleotides, the CDR3 is TGTGCCAGCAGCTCCGTAAGCCGGGACGGCTATGGCTACACCTTC. Translation: CASSSVSRDGYGYTF. Based on the CDR3 plus reference TRBV11-2 and TRBJ1-2, the full variable domain is EAGVAQSPRYKIIEKRQSVAFWCNPISGHATLYWYQQILGQGPKLLIQFQNNGVVDDSQLPKDRFSAERLKGVDSTLKIQPAKLEDSAVYLCASSSVSRDGYGYTFGSGTRLTVV.

In its sample, this clone was seen many times. The chain combines TRBV20-1 with TRBJ2-3, with TRBD2 identical over 7 bases. Losses at the gene ends were 0 bases for V and 2 bases for J; bases not matched to a gene: 8. CDR1 and CDR2 (germline): DFQATT, SNEGSKA (reference sequence). The CDR3 runs to 16 residues. CDR3 amino acids: CSARDYRGGNTDTQYF. In DNA form, the CDR3 reads TGCAGTGCTAGAGATTATCGCGGGGGAAACACAGATACGCAGTATTTT.